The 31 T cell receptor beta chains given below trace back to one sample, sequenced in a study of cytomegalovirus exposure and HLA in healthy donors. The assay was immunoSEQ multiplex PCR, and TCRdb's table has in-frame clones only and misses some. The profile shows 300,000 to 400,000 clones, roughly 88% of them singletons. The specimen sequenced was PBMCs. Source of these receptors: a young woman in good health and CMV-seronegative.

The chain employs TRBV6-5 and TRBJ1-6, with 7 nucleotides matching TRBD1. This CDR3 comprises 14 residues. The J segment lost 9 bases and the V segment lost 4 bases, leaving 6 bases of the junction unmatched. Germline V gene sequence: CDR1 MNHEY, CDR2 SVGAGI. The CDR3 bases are TGTGCCAGCAGTTTCAGGGGGATCGGTTCACCCCTCCACTTT. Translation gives CASSFRGIGSPLHF.

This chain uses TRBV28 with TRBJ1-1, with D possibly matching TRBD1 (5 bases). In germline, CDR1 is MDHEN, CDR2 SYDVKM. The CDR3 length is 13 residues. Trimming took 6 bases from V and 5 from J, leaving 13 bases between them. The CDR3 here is CASRQGWVTEAFF. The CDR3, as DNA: TGTGCCAGCAGGCAGGGTTGGGTGACTGAAGCTTTCTTT.

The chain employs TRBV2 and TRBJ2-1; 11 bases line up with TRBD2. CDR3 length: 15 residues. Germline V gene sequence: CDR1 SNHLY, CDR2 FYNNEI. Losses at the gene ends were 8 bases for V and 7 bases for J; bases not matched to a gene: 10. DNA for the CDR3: TGTGCCAGCTCCCGGGCTAGCGGGAGGCAGAATGAGCAGTTCTTC. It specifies CASSRASGRQNEQFF.

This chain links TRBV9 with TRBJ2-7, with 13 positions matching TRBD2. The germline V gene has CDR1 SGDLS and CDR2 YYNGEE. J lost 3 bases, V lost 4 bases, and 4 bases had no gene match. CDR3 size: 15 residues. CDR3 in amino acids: CASSRTSGSFYEQYF. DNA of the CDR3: TGTGCCAGCAGCCGGACTAGCGGGAGTTTCTACGAGCAGTACTTC.

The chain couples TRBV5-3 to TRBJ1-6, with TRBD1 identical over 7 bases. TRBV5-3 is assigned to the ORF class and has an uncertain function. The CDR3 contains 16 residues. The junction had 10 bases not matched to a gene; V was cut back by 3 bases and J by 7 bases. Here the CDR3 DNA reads TGTGCCAGAAGCTCCGCCAAGCAGGGGGTCAATTCACCCCTCCACTTT. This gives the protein CARSSAKQGVNSPLHF.

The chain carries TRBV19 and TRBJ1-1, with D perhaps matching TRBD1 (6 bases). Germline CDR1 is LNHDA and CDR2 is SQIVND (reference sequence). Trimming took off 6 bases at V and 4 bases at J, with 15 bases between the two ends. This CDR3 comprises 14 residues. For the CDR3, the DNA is TGTGCCAGTAGAGAAAAGGGGGTAGGCACTGAAGCTTTCTTT. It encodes CASREKGVGTEAFF.

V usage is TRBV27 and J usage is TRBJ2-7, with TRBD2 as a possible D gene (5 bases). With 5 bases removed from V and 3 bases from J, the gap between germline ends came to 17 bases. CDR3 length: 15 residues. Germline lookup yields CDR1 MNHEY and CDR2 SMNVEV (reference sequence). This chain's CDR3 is CASSAKLGPGYEQYF. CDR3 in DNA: TGTGCCAGCAGTGCGAAACTAGGCCCCGGCTACGAGCAGTACTTC.

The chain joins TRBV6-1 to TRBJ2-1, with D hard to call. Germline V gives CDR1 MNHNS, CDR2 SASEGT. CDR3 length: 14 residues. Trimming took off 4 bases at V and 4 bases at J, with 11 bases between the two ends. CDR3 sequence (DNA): TGTGCCAGCAGTGTACAGCCTTTGTACAATGAGCAGTTCTTC. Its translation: CASSVQPLYNEQFF.

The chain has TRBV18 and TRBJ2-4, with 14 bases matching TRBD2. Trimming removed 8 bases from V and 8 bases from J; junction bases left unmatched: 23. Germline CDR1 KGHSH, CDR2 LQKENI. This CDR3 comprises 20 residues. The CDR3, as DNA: TGTGCCAGCCAAGACCGACTAGCGGGGGGGACAGATCTAGCCAGTGACATTCAGTACTTC. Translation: CASQDRLAGGTDLASDIQYF. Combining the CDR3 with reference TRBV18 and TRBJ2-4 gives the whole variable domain NAGVMQNPRHLVRRRGQEARLRCSPMKGHSHVYWYRQLPEEGLKFMVYLQKENIIDESGMPKERFSAEFPKEGPSILRIQQVVRGDSAAYFCASQDRLAGGTDLASDIQYFGAGTRLSVL.

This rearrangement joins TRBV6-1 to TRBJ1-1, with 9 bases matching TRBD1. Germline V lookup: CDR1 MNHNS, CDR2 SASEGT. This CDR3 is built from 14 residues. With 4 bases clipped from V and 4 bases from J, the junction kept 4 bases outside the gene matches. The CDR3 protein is CASSVDRGVTEAFF. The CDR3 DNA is TGTGCCAGCAGTGTAGACAGGGGGGTCACTGAAGCTTTCTTT.

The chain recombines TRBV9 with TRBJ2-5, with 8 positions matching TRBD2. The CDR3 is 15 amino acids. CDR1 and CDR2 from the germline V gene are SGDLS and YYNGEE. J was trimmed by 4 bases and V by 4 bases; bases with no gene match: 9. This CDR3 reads CASSPSGLGGETQYF. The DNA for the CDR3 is TGTGCCAGCAGCCCCTCGGGACTAGGGGGAGAGACCCAGTACTTC.

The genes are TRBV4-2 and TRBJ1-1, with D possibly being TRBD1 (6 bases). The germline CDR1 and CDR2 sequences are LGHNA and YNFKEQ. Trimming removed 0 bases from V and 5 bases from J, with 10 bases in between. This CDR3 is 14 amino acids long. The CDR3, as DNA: TGTGCCAGCAGCCAAGAGGGGGCAGGGACTGAAGCTTTCTTT. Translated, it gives CASSQEGAGTEAFF.

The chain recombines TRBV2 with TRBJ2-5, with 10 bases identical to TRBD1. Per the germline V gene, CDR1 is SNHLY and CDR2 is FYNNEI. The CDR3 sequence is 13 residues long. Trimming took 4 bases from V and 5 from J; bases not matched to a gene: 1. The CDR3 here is CASSGQGAETQYF. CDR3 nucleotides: TGTGCCAGCAGTGGACAGGGGGCCGAGACCCAGTACTTC.

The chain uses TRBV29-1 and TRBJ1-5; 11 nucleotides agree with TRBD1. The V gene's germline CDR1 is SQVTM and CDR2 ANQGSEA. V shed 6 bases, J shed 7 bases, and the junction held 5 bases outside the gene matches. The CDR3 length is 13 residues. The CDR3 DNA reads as TGCAGCGTGGGACAGGGGGACGGCCAGCCCCAGCATTTT. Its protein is CSVGQGDGQPQHF.

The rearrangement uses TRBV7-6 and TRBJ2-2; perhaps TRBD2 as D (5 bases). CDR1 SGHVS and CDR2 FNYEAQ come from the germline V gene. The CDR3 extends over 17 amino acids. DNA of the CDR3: TGTGCAAGCCTACGAGCGGTGGCGGAGCGGAACACCGGGGAGCTGTTTTTT. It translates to CASLRAVAERNTGELFF.

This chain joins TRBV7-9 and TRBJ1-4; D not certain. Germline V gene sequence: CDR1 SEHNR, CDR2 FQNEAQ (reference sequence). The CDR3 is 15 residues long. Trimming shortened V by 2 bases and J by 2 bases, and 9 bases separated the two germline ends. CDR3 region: CASSLYARTNEKLFF. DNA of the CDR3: TGTGCCAGCAGCTTATATGCCCGGACTAATGAAAAACTGTTTTTT.

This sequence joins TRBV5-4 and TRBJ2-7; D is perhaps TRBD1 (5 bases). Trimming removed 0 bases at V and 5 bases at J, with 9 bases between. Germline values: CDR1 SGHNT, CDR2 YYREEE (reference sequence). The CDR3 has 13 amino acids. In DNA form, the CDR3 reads TGTGCCAGCAGCTTGGGGCCAGGGAACGAGCAGTACTTC. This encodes CASSLGPGNEQYF. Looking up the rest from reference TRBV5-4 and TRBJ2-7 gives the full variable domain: ETGVTQSPTHLIKTRGQQVTLRCSSQSGHNTVSWYQQALGQGPQFIFQYYREEENGRGNFPPRFSGLQFPNYSSELNVNALELDDSALYLCASSLGPGNEQYFGPGTRLTVT.

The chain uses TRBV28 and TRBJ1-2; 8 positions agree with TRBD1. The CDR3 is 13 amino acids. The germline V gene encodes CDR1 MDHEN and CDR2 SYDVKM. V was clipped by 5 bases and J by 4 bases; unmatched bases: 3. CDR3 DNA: TGTGCCAGCAGTCCAGGGGGCCCCTATGGCTACACCTTC. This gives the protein CASSPGGPYGYTF.

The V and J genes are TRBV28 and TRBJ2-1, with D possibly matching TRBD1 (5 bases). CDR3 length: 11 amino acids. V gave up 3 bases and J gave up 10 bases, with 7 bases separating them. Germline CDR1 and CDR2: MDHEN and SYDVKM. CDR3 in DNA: TGTGCCAGCAGTTTGGCAGGGGAGCAGTTCTTC. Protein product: CASSLAGEQFF.

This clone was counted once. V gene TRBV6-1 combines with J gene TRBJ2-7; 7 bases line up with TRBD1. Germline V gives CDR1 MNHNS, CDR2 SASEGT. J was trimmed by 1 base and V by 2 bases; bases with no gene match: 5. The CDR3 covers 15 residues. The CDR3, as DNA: TGTGCCAGCAGTGAACCACCGGGACAGTCCTACGAGCAGTACTTC. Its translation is CASSEPPGQSYEQYF.

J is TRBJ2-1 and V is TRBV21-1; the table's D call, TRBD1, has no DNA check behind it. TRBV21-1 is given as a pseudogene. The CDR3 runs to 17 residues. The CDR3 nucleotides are TGTGCCAGCAGCAGCCTCCGGGACACCCGATCCTACAATGAGCAGTTCTTC. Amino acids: CASSSLRDTRSYNEQFF.

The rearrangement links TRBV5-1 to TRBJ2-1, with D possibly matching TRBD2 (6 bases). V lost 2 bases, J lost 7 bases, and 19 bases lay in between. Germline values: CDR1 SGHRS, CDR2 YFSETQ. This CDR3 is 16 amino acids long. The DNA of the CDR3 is TGCGCCAGCAGCTTTATTGCGGGGTACCAAACGAATGAGCAGTTCTTC. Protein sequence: CASSFIAGYQTNEQFF. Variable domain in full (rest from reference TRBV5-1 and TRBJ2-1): KAGVTQTPRYLIKTRGQQVTLSCSPISGHRSVSWYQQTPGQGLQFLFEYFSETQRNKGNFPGRFSGRQFSNSRSEMNVSTLELGDSALYLCASSFIAGYQTNEQFFGPGTRLTVL.

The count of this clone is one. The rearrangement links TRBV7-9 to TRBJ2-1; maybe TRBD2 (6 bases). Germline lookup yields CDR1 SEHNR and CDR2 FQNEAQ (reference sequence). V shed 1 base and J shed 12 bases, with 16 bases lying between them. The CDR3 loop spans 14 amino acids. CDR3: CASSLVRGERSQFF. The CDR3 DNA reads TGTGCCAGCAGCTTAGTGCGGGGCGAACGGTCGCAGTTCTTC.

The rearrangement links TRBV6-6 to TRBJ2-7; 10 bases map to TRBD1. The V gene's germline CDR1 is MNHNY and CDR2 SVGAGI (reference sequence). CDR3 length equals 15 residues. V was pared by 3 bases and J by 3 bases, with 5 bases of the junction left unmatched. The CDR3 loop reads CASSYPGQGVYEQYF. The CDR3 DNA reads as TGTGCCAGCAGTTATCCCGGACAGGGGGTCTACGAGCAGTACTTC.

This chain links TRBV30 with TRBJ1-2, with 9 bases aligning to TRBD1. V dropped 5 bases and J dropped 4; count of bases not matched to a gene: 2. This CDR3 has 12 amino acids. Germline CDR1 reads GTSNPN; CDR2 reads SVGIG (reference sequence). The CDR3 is CAWGTGSYGYTF. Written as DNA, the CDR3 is TGTGCCTGGGGGACAGGGAGCTATGGCTACACCTTC.

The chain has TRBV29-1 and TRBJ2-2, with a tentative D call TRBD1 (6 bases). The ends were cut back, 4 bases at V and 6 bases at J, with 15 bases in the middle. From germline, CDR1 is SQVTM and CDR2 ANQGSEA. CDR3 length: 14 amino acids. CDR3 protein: CSVAYQGTAGELFF. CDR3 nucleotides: TGCAGCGTTGCGTATCAGGGGACGGCCGGGGAGCTGTTTTTT.

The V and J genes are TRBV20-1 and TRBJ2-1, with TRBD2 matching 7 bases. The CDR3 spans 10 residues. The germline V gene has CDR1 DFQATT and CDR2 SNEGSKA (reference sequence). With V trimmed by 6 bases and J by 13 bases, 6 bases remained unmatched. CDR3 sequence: CSASRDYQFF. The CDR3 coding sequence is TGCAGTGCCAGCCGGGACTACCAGTTCTTC.

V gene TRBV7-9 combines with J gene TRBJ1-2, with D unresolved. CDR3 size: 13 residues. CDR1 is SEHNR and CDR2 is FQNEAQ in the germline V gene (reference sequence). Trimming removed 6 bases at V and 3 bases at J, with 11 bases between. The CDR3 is CASSKAAHYGYTF. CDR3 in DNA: TGTGCCAGCAGTAAGGCGGCCCACTATGGCTACACCTTC.

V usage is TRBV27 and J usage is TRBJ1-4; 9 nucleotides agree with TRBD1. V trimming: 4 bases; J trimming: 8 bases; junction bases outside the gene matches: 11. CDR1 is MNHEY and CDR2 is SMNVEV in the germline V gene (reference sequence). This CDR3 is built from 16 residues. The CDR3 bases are TGTGCCAGCAGTTCCCTAGTCGGGACAGGGATCGAAAAACTGTTTTTT. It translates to CASSSLVGTGIEKLFF.

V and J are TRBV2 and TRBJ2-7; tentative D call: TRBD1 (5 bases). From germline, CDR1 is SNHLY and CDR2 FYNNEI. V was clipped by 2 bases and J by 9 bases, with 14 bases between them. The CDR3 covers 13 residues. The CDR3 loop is CASSEPGSLGQYF. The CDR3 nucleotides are TGTGCCAGCAGTGAACCAGGGTCGCTGGGGCAGTACTTC.

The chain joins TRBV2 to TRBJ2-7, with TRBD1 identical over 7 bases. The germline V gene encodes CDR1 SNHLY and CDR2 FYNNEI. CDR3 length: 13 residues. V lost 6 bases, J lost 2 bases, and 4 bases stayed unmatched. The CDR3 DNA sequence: TGTGCCAGCAGCGCCGGACAGGCCTACGAGCAGTACTTC. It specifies CASSAGQAYEQYF.